This passage covers 9 T cell receptor beta chains from one sample sequenced in a study of shared clonotypes between healthy human individuals. The assay was immunoSEQ multiplex PCR, and TCRdb's table has in-frame clones only and misses some. The sample lists around 200,000 clones, 65% to 70% seen once, with 8% to 13% in the top ten. Sequenced input: memory CD4+ T cells sorted from blood. The subset denotes: CD45RA-negative fraction. The receptors originated from a young man in good health.

The rearrangement joins TRBV6-6 to TRBJ2-2; TRBD2 aligns across 9 bases. This CDR3 has 15 residues. CDR1 is MNHNY, CDR2 SVGAGI, per germline (reference sequence). Trimming at V came to 6 bases and at J to 5 bases, leaving 7 bases not matched to a gene. In DNA, the CDR3 is TGTGCCAGCAGGCGGGAGGGCCTGAGGACCGGGGAGCTGTTTTTT. The encoded protein is CASRREGLRTGELFF.

The genes are TRBV2 and TRBJ2-1; 12 nucleotides line up with TRBD2. The V and J ends lost 9 bases and 5 bases, in that order; junction bases with no gene match: 14. The CDR3 has 17 amino acids. Germline V gives CDR1 SNHLY, CDR2 FYNNEI. The CDR3 bases are TGTGCCAGTATCGTACGACTAGCGGGAGAACGGCACAATGAGCAGTTCTTC. Its protein is CASIVRLAGERHNEQFF. The full variable domain, rest sourced from reference TRBV2 and TRBJ2-1, is EPEVTQTPSHQVTQMGQEVILRCVPISNHLYFYWYRQILGQKVEFLVSFYNNEISEKSEIFDDQFSVERPDGSNFTLKIRSTKLEDSAMYFCASIVRLAGERHNEQFFGPGTRLTVL.

This clone is judged medium-sized. The chain joins TRBV19 to TRBJ2-4, with 7 bases matching TRBD1. The CDR3 length is 10 residues. CDR1 is LNHDA and CDR2 is SQIVND in the germline V gene (reference sequence). CDR3 in DNA: TGTGCGGCAGGGGGAAACATTCAGTACTTC. It is translated as CAAGGNIQYF.

The V and J genes are TRBV19 and TRBJ2-2; 10 bases are a match to TRBD2. This CDR3 is built from 16 residues. CDR1 is LNHDA, CDR2 SQIVND, per germline (reference sequence). CDR3 sequence (DNA): TGTGCGAGTGGCCGAGCGGGAGGGCTAGTCACCGGGGAGCTGTTTTTT. This codes for CASGRAGGLVTGELFF.

This clone was counted a few times. This chain uses TRBV2 with TRBJ2-7; maybe TRBD1 (6 bases). Germline V gene lookup returns CDR1 SNHLY and CDR2 FYNNEI. The CDR3 length is 14 residues. Trimming stripped 6 bases from V and 5 bases from J, with 17 bases between. In DNA form, the CDR3 reads TGTGCCAGCAGCTATGAGACAGGCAACAACGAGCAGTACTTC. As protein: CASSYETGNNEQYF.

This clone was seen at least ten times. The J gene is TRBJ2-1, the V gene TRBV9; D ambiguous. The CDR3 extends over 12 amino acids. CDR1 SGDLS and CDR2 YYNGEE come from the germline V gene. The V end lost 5 bases, the J end lost 4 bases, and 7 bases lay between the germline ends. CDR3 sequence: CASSIGYNEQFF. The CDR3 coding sequence is TGTGCCAGCAGTATAGGGTACAATGAGCAGTTCTTC.

This clone was detected only a few times. The chain joins TRBV7-3 to TRBJ2-6, with 8 bases aligning to TRBD1. Germline V gives CDR1 SGHTA, CDR2 FQGTGA. This CDR3 is 18 amino acids long. Trimming at V came to 4 bases and at J to 0 bases, leaving 8 bases not matched to a gene. The DNA of the CDR3 is TGTGCCAGCAGCTCACAGGGGGTGGTAAGCTCTGGGGCCAACGTCCTGACTTTC. Its protein is CASSSQGVVSSGANVLTF.

The J gene is TRBJ2-2, the V gene TRBV5-1, with a possible D match to TRBD1 (5 bases). Trimming removed 6 bases from V and 5 bases from J, with 14 bases in between. From germline, CDR1 is SGHRS and CDR2 YFSETQ. The CDR3 has 14 residues. The CDR3 protein is CASKQGGSTGELFF. The CDR3 DNA reads as TGCGCCAGCAAGCAGGGTGGTTCAACCGGGGAGCTGTTTTTT.

The V call is TRBV11-2, the J call TRBJ2-7; 8 bases are shared with TRBD2. Germline lookup yields CDR1 SGHAT and CDR2 FQNNGV. With V trimmed by 1 base and J by 2 bases, 1 base remained unmatched. The length of the CDR3 is 14 residues. DNA for the CDR3: TGTGCCAGCAGCTTAGCGGGAGGGCCCTACGAGCAGTACTTC. It codes for CASSLAGGPYEQYF.